These 3 T cell receptor beta chains share one sample of origin, sequenced in a study of blood T cell repertoires in COVID-19. Sequenced by immunoSEQ multiplex PCR; TCRdb stores in-frame clones only, minus some. Of roughly 320,000 clones listed, 90% are singletons. The sequencing sample was made of PBMCs or T cells enriched from blood (not recorded which). All receptors come from a woman in her 30s who had been exposed to COVID-19.

The rearrangement uses TRBV6-1 and TRBJ1-2; TRBD1 aligns across 11 bases. V was pared by 2 bases and J by 4 bases, with 3 bases of the junction left unmatched. The CDR3 length is 15 residues. Per germline, CDR1 MNHNS and CDR2 SASEGT. The CDR3 loop reads CASSEPGQGVYGYTF. The CDR3 nucleotides are TGTGCCAGCAGTGAACCGGGACAGGGGGTCTATGGCTACACCTTC.

CDR3 bases: TGTGCCAGTAACTCCAGGATCAATCAGCCCCAGCATTTT. This encodes CASNSRINQPQHF. This chain joins TRBV19 and TRBJ1-5; the D is unclear. This CDR3 region has 13 residues. Germline V gives CDR1 LNHDA, CDR2 SQIVND (reference sequence). V was trimmed by 7 bases and J by 3 bases, leaving 10 bases between them.

The chain couples TRBV21-1 to TRBJ1-1. TRBV21-1 is a listed pseudogene. The CDR3 extends over 13 amino acids. As DNA, the CDR3 is TGTGCCAGCAGCTCCCAAGGGAGCACTGAAGCTTTCTTT. Residues: CASSSQGSTEAFF.